This TCR beta chain was found in a study of neurological immune-mediated disorders. Study-level points and caveats: None of the CDR3 amino acid sequences of expanded clones were shared across subjects, and this suggested private repertoires in all groups.

A single run covered 15-18 subjects with over 190 million TCR-beta sequences. One entry per CDR3 protein, called by TCRdb with MiXCR from the 5' RACE reads. The sample holds 72,000 or so distinct CDR3 sequences; approximately 17% are singletons and the top ten take roughly 14%. There are 14 residues in the CDR3. Germline CDR1 LGHNA, CDR2 YNFKEQ. V lost 4 bases to trimming and J lost 4 bases, with 11 bases between them. This clonotype was observed at least ten times. The antigen is unknown. This clonotype was obtained from a middle-aged woman in good health. The sequencing sample was made of PBMCs. This chain links TRBV4-2 with TRBJ1-5, with D unresolved. Here the CDR3 reads CASSPPADNQPQHF. The CDR3 nucleotides read TGTGCCAGCAGCCCCCCGGCCGATAATCAGCCCCAGCATTTT.